What follows is one TCR beta chain and its context. Its antigen is as yet unknown. The sample comes from a study of OX40 agonist ivuxolimab in advanced cancers. Whole-study context: Of mixed ages from about 20 to 80 and averaging approximately 60 years, the group was about 86% male. Three patients had partial responses: one hepatocellular carcinoma, two cutaneous melanoma.

Profiling relied on immunoSEQ multiplex PCR, and the TCRdb table lists in-frame clones only, not all of them. The repertoire has around 60,000 clones, 84% of them found once; the top ten carry roughly 2.4%. This CDR3 has 14 residues. The junction had 9 bases not matched to a gene; V was cut back by 4 bases and J by 7 bases. CDR1 is MGHRA, CDR2 YSYEKL, per germline. General study results and limits: Among expanded peripheral T cells, antigen specificity went undetermined.

Sequenced material: CD4+ or CD8+ T cells sorted from blood, taken in a trial of the OX40 agonist ivuxolimab. The TCR was taken from an adult with an advanced solid tumor such as melanoma, head and neck, liver or kidney cancer. This chain uses TRBV4-1 with TRBJ1-2; 7 bases match TRBD1. CDR3 residues: CASSLTGSMGGYTF. The CDR3 DNA reads TGCGCCAGCAGCCTGACAGGGTCGATGGGTGGCTACACCTTC.